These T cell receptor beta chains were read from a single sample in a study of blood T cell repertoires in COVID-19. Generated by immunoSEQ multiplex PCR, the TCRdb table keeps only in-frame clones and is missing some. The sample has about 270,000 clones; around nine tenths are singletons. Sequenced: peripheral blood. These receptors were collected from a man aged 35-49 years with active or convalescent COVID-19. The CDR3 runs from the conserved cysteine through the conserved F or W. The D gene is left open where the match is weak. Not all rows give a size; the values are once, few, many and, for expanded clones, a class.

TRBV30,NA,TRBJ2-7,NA,TGTGCCTGGGGCACGGGGTCTCAAATCTACGAGCAGTACTTC,CAWGTGSQIYEQYF
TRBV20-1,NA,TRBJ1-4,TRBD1,TGCAGTGCTAGTGGGACAGGGGGCGCAAGGGGAGAAAAACTGTTTTTT,CSASGTGGARGEKLFF
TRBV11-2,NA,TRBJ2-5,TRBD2,TGTGCCAGCACCTTTAGCGGGGGAGAAGAGACCCAGTACTTC,CASTFSGGEETQYF
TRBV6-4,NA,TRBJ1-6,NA,TGTGCCAGCAGTGAATGGGGGCTCAGTTCACCCCTCCACTTT,CASSEWGLSSPLHF
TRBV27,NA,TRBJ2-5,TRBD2,TGTGCCAGCAGTGCGGTTGAGGGAGGGACGCAAGAGACCCAGTACTTC,CASSAVEGGTQETQYF
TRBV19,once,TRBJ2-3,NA,TGTGCCAGTAGTATCCAGGAGGGAGGCACAGATACGCAGTATTTT,CASSIQEGGTDTQYF
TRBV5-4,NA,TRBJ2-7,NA,TGTGCCAGCAGCTTGCCCAGGGGCCCCTACGAGCAGTACTTC,CASSLPRGPYEQYF
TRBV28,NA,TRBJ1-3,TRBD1,TGTGCCAGCAGGGGGACAGGTCCGAGATCTGGAAACACCATATATTTT,CASRGTGPRSGNTIYF
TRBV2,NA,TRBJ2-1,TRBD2,TGTGCCAGCAGTGGGACTAGCGGGACTCGTGATGAGCAGTTCTTC,CASSGTSGTRDEQFF
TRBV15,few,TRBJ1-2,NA,TGTGCCACCAGCAGAGACCCCGGGATAAAGGATGGCTACACCTTC,CATSRDPGIKDGYTF
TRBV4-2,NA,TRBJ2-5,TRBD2,TGTGCCAGCAGCCAAGAACAGGCTAGCGGGCGGGAGACCCAGTACTTC,CASSQEQASGRETQYF
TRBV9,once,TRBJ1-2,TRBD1,TGTGCCAGCAGCGCGGTACAGGGGGCCCCCCGTTATGGCTACACCTTC,CASSAVQGAPRYGYTF
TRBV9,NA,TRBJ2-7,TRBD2,TGTGCCAGCAGCGTAGGGACTAGCGGGATCTACGAGCAGTACTTC,CASSVGTSGIYEQYF
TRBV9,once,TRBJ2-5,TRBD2,TGTGCCAGCAGCGGAGCGGGGTGGCAAGAGACCCAGTACTTC,CASSGAGWQETQYF
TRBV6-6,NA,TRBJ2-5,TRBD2,TGTGCCAGCAGTCAGACTAGCGGGGGGGCCACCGCAGAGACCCAGTACTTC,CASSQTSGGATAETQYF
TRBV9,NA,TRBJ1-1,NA,TGTGCCAGCAGCGTAGATGAGAGGGGGAGAGCTTTCTTT,CASSVDERGRAFF
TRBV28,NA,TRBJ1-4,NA,TGTGCCAGCAGTATCTCCACAGGGTTGGCTGAAAAACTGTTTTTT,CASSISTGLAEKLFF
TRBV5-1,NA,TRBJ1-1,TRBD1,TGCGCCAGCAGTCCGGGACAGGGGAACACTGAAGCTTTCTTT,CASSPGQGNTEAFF
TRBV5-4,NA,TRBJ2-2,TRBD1,TGTGCCAGCAGCTTAACCAACAGGGGGAACACCGGGGAGCTGTTTTTT,CASSLTNRGNTGELFF
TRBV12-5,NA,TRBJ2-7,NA,TGTGCTAGTGGTTTGGGCCGGGTCGAGCAGTACTTC,CASGLGRVEQYF
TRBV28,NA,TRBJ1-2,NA,TGTGCCAGCTCCCGGGAGGGCTATGGCTACACCTTC,CASSREGYGYTF
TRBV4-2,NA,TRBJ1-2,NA,TGTGCCAGCAGCCAAGATGCGGGGAATGGCTACACCTTC,CASSQDAGNGYTF
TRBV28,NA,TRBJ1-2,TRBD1,TGTGCCAGCACCAGGAAGGGGACAGGGGAGAGCTACACCTTC,CASTRKGTGESYTF
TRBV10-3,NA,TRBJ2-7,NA,TGTGCCATCAGCGGAACGGACAGCTCCTACGAGCAGTACTTC,CAISGTDSSYEQYF
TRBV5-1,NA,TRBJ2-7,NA,TGCGCCAGCAGTCTCTACCAACAGGACACATCCTACGAGCAGTACTTC,CASSLYQQDTSYEQYF
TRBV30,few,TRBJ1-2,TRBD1,TGTGCCTGGAGCGAGACAGGGGGCTTGGGCTACACCTTC,CAWSETGGLGYTF
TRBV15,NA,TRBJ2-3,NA,TGTGCCACCATCCTGGGGGCCTGCACAGATACGCAGTATTTT,CATILGACTDTQYF
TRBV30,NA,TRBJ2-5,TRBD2,TGTGCCTGGAGTGAACTAGCGGGAAGGGGAGAGACCCAGTACTTC,CAWSELAGRGETQYF
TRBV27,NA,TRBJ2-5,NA,TGTGCCAGCGCGGTAAGCGGCGTCGAGACCCAGTACTTC,CASAVSGVETQYF
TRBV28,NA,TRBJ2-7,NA,TGTGCCAGCAGTTTATGGCCGAGAGCATTGAGGAACGAGCAGTACTTC,CASSLWPRALRNEQYF
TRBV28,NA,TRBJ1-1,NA,TGTGCCAGCGGGAGGGGAGGGATCGGAACTGAAGCTTTCTTT,CASGRGGIGTEAFF
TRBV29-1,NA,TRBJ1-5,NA,TGCAGCGTTGGAGCGGGGGGAAATCAGCCCCAGCATTTT,CSVGAGGNQPQHF
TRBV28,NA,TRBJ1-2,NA,TGTGCCAGCAGTTTGGGCCTCTATGGCTACACCTTC,CASSLGLYGYTF
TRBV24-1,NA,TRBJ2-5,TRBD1,TGTGCCACCAGTGATCCTAGGGGGCCCTGGGGGACCCAGTACTTC,CATSDPRGPWGTQYF
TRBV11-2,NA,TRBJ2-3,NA,TGTGCCAGCAGCTTAACAGGGCCCGTGCGCACAGATACGCAGTATTTT,CASSLTGPVRTDTQYF
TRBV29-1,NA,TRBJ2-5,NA,TGCAGCGCCATAACGGAAGAGACCCAGTACTTC,CSAITEETQYF
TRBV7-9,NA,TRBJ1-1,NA,TGTGCCAGCAGCTTAGAGTACAGGCGGAACACTGAAGCTTTCTTT,CASSLEYRRNTEAFF
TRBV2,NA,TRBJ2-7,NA,TGTGCCAGCAAGAGGGACTCCTACGAGCAGTACTTC,CASKRDSYEQYF
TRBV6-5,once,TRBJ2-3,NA,TGTGCCAGCTGGTGGAGACGGGGAGATACGCAGTATTTT,CASWWRRGDTQYF
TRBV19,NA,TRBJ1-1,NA,TGTGCCAGTAGTATACCGGGGTGGCGGGAAGCTTTCTTT,CASSIPGWREAFF
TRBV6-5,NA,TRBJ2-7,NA,TGTGCCAGTCAACCTGGCGGCTTAAGCTCCTACGAGCAGTACTTC,CASQPGGLSSYEQYF
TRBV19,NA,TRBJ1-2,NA,TGTGCCAGTAGTACCCATACCGACGGGGATAACCTTAAAGGCTACACCTTC,CASSTHTDGDNLKGYTF
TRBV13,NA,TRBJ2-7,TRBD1,TGTGCCAGCAGCCGCAAGACAGGGACGTCCGCCTACGAGCAGTACTTC,CASSRKTGTSAYEQYF
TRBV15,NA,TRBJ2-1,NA,TGTGCCACCAGCAGAGATAGGGACAAGGGGTTCTTC,CATSRDRDKGFF
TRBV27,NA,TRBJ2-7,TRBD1,TGTGCCAGCAGTTTTCGCAGGGGGAGCTACGAGCAGTACTTC,CASSFRRGSYEQYF
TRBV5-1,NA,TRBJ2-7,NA,TGCGCCAGCAGCTTGGGCTACGAGTACGAGCAGTACTTC,CASSLGYEYEQYF
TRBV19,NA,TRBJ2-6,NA,TGTGCCAGTAGTTACGGGGGACCGGTCTCTGGGGCCAACGTCCTGACTTTC,CASSYGGPVSGANVLTF
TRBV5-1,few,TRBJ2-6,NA,TGCGCCAGCAGCCATAAACAGGGCACGGGGGCCAACGTCCTGACTTTC,CASSHKQGTGANVLTF
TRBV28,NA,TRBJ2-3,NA,TGTGCCAGCAGTCCTAGGGGACATCGGGATACAGATACGCAGTATTTT,CASSPRGHRDTDTQYF
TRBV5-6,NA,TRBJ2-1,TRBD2,TGTGCCAGCAGCGTGGGACTAGCGGGAAGGATTGAGCAGTTCTTC,CASSVGLAGRIEQFF
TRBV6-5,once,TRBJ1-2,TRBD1,TGTGCCAGCACACGGGACAGGGGGCTCTATGGCTACACCTTC,CASTRDRGLYGYTF
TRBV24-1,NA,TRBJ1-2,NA,TGTGCCACCCGTGGCCAGGGCTACTATGGCTACACCTTC,CATRGQGYYGYTF
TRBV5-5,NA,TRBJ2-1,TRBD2,TGTGCCAGCAGCCTAACCCGGGGACTAGCGGGAGTCGAGCAGTTCTTC,CASSLTRGLAGVEQFF
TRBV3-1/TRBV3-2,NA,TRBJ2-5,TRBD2,TGTGCCAGCAGCCCTAGCGGGGGAGAGACCCAGTACTTC,CASSPSGGETQYF
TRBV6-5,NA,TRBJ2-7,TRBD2,TGTGCCAGCAGTTGGACTAGCGGGAGGTCCTACGAGCAGTACTTC,CASSWTSGRSYEQYF
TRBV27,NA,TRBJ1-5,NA,TGTGCCAGCAGTCCCCGACTCCGCAATCAGCCCCAGCATTTT,CASSPRLRNQPQHF
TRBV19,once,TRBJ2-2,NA,TGTGCCAGTGGGACTGACACCGGGGAGCTGTTTTTT,CASGTDTGELFF
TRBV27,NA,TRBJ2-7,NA,TGTGCCAGCAGTTTAACGATTAGCGGTGAAAACGAGCAGTACTTC,CASSLTISGENEQYF
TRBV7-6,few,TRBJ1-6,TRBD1,TGTGCCAGCAGCCCGGGACAGGGGAATTCACCCCTCCACTTT,CASSPGQGNSPLHF